This T cell receptor (beta chain) came from a study of blood T cell repertoires in COVID-19. Method: immunoSEQ multiplex PCR; TCRdb's copy keeps in-frame clones and lacks some. The sample lists about 400,000 clones, roughly 87% occurring once. In terms of age and location, participants ranged from about 18 to 95 years and lived in fewer than 30 US areas. Clinical history as reported by participants underpinned cohort assignment. This TCR came from a woman aged 40 to 50 with acute COVID-19. Sequencing was done on a sample of PBMCs or T cells enriched from blood (not recorded which).

CDR3 in DNA: TGTGCCAGCAGCTTATCAGGGGGCAATCAGCCCCAGCATTTT. This gives the protein CASSLSGGNQPQHF. The chain employs TRBV5-6 and TRBJ1-5, with D possibly being TRBD1 (6 bases). Trimming cost V 2 bases and J 2 bases, with 8 bases left between them. Germline values: CDR1 SGHDT, CDR2 YYEEEE. The CDR3 is 14 amino acids.